A selection of T cell receptor beta chains follows, all from one sample in a study of blood T cell repertoires in COVID-19. Produced via immunoSEQ multiplex PCR; TCRdb's table is partial and in-frame only. The table shows 250,000 or so clones, with around 89% occurring only once. Sequenced input: PBMCs or T cells enriched from blood (not recorded which). These receptors all come from a man in his forties or fifties who had recovered from COVID-19. Both conserved end residues are part of each CDR3. D genes are given only for firm matches. Only part of the rows carry a size: once, few, many, or a class if the clone is expanded.

v_gene	d_gene	abundance	j_gene	CDR3nt	CDR3aa
TRBV10-2	TRBD2	-	TRBJ2-5	TGCGCCAGCAGTGAGGTAGCGGGAGGGTTTGAGACCCAGTACTTC	CASSEVAGGFETQYF
TRBV30	TRBD1	-	TRBJ1-2	TGTGCCTGGAGTCCATTACAGGGGGCAGGTGGCTACACCTTC	CAWSPLQGAGGYTF
TRBV20-1	TRBD2	-	TRBJ2-7	TGCAGTGCTAGTAGCGGGCGTAACCACTACGAGCAGTACTTC	CSASSGRNHYEQYF
TRBV12-3/TRBV12-4	-	-	TRBJ1-2	TGTGCCAGCAGTTCCAGGGCCTTAGGCTACACCTTC	CASSSRALGYTF
TRBV9	-	-	TRBJ1-3	TGTGCCAGCAGCGTAGATGGGGCCCCCGGAAACACCATATATTTT	CASSVDGAPGNTIYF
TRBV4-1	-	-	TRBJ2-3	TGCGCCAGCAGCCCACCTTTTGGGGGGAAGACAGATACGCAGTATTTT	CASSPPFGGKTDTQYF
TRBV7-6	TRBD1	-	TRBJ2-5	TGTGCCAGCAGGCGGACAGGACCCCCGTTGGAGACCCAGTACTTC	CASRRTGPPLETQYF
TRBV4-2	-	-	TRBJ1-6	TGTGCCAGCAGCCAAGACCTGCCAAGACAGACCGATAATTCACCCCTCCACTTT	CASSQDLPRQTDNSPLHF
TRBV27	-	-	TRBJ1-2	TGTGCCAGCAGACCGGGACAACAACCTCTACCAGGCTACACCTTC	CASRPGQQPLPGYTF
TRBV29-1	TRBD1	few	TRBJ1-1	TGCAGCGTTGAAGAGTGGGGACAGGGAAACACTGAAGCTTTCTTT	CSVEEWGQGNTEAFF
TRBV6-5	-	-	TRBJ1-2	TGTGCCAGCAGTTTAATGGGGGCGGGTTATGGCTACACCTTC	CASSLMGAGYGYTF
TRBV4-2	-	once	TRBJ2-2	TGTGCCAGCAGCCAAAAGTCGATCGGGACACACACCGGGGAGCTGTTTTTT	CASSQKSIGTHTGELFF
TRBV30	-	-	TRBJ2-3	TGTGCCTGGAGTCCCCGAGGGATCTTTGGCAGAGATACGCAGTATTTT	CAWSPRGIFGRDTQYF
TRBV9	-	once	TRBJ1-1	TGTGCCAGCAGCGTTATGGACACTTCGAACACTGAAGCTTTCTTT	CASSVMDTSNTEAFF
TRBV5-1	-	-	TRBJ1-1	TGCGCCAGCAGCTCTTCGACCGGGTGGGAAGCTTTCTTT	CASSSSTGWEAFF
TRBV5-1	TRBD1	-	TRBJ2-6	TGCGCCAGCAGCTCGGACAGGGACCTCTCTGGGGCCAACGTCCTGACTTTC	CASSSDRDLSGANVLTF
TRBV12-3/TRBV12-4	-	-	TRBJ2-3	TGTGCCAGCGGTTGGGCCCCTGGGGATACGCAGTATTTT	CASGWAPGDTQYF
TRBV5-1	TRBD1	-	TRBJ2-5	TGCGCCAGCAGCTTCGGGACAGGGGGAACCCAGTACTTC	CASSFGTGGTQYF
TRBV29-1	-	-	TRBJ1-1	TGCAGCGTCCGGGGACACCTCAACACTGAAGCTTTCTTT	CSVRGHLNTEAFF
TRBV7-8	-	-	TRBJ1-1	TGTGCCAGCAGGGCGAGGGCGGGGGGTCCGGCCCCTGAAGCTTTCTTT	CASRARAGGPAPEAFF
TRBV9	TRBD2	once	TRBJ2-3	TGTGCCAGCAGCGTAGGCCCCTCTAGCGGGAGGGCCTCGTCAGATACGCAGTATTTT	CASSVGPSSGRASSDTQYF
TRBV11-2	-	-	TRBJ2-3	TGTGCCAGCAGCTTAGGGGAGCGGAGCACAGATACGCAGTATTTT	CASSLGERSTDTQYF
TRBV10-3	-	-	TRBJ1-6	TGTGCCATCTCAGCAGGGGTTCCATCACCCCTCCACTTT	CAISAGVPSPLHF